The subject of this entry is one T cell receptor (beta chain). The antigen is undetermined. Only in-frame clones appear in the TCRdb table, and some are missing; sequencing was by immunoSEQ multiplex PCR. The repertoire holds roughly 95,000 clones, with less than 85% as singletons. These data come from a study of cytomegalovirus exposure and HLA in healthy donors. CDR1 is LNHDA, CDR2 SQIVND, per germline (reference sequence). The CDR3 spans 17 residues. Trimming cost V 2 bases and J 5 bases; bases outside gene matches: 11. Study-level findings and limits: A list of around 150 TCR beta chains associated with cytomegalovirus was given.

V usage is TRBV19 and J usage is TRBJ1-1, with 10 bases that match TRBD1. Sequenced: PBMCs. This sequence was found in a young man in good health and CMV-seropositive. CDR3 region: CASSIPSGQGIVTEAFF. CDR3 sequence (DNA): TGTGCCAGTAGTATACCATCGGGACAGGGGATAGTGACTGAAGCTTTCTTT. Full variable domain (remainder filled in from reference TRBV19 and TRBJ1-1): DGGITQSPKYLFRKEGQNVTLSCEQNLNHDAMYWYRQDPGQGLRLIYYSQIVNDFQKGDIAEGYSVSREKKESFPLTVTSAQKNPTAFYLCASSIPSGQGIVTEAFFGQGTRLTVV.